This is a list of T cell receptor beta chains from one sample in a study of glioma-infiltrating T cells. One entry per CDR3 protein results from TCRdb running MiXCR on the multiplex PCR reads. The table records over 140,000 distinct CDR3 sequences, about 39% of them present only once. The specimen sequenced was glioma tissue, nonneoplastic brain tissue, or PBMCs (not recorded which). Source of these receptors: a human donor with low-grade glioma or glioblastoma, undergoing nonglioma brain surgery, or in good health (not recorded which). CDR3s include the opening cysteine and the closing phenylalanine or tryptophan. The order of the fields is clone size, V gene, J gene, D gene, CDR3 DNA, CDR3 protein. A D gene is named only where the DNA matches it firmly. Not all rows give a size; the values are once, few, many and, for expanded clones, a class.

abundance: many
v_gene: TRBV20-1
j_gene: TRBJ1-3
d_gene: .
CDR3nt: TGCAGTGTAGTACCGGACAGCCTGTCTGGAAACACCATATATTTT
CDR3aa: CSVVPDSLSGNTIYF

abundance: few
v_gene: TRBV7-9
j_gene: TRBJ2-3
d_gene: .
CDR3nt: TGTGCCAGCAGCTTAGATGGGGGCTACACAGATACGCAGTATTTT
CDR3aa: CASSLDGGYTDTQYF

abundance: .
v_gene: TRBV6-4
j_gene: TRBJ1-1
d_gene: TRBD1
CDR3nt: TGTGCCAGCAGTGAAGAGGGGGCTAACACTGAAGCTTTCTTT
CDR3aa: CASSEEGANTEAFF

abundance: .
v_gene: TRBV20-1
j_gene: TRBJ2-5
d_gene: TRBD1
CDR3nt: TGCAGTGCTAGTGACGGGAGCGGACAGGGGGTGATGGCCCAGTACTTC
CDR3aa: CSASDGSGQGVMAQYF

abundance: .
v_gene: TRBV7-9
j_gene: TRBJ2-2
d_gene: .
CDR3nt: TGTGCCGGCAGCTTGAGTGTCCACACCGGGGAGCTGTTTTTT
CDR3aa: CAGSLSVHTGELFF

abundance: .
v_gene: TRBV20-1
j_gene: TRBJ2-2
d_gene: TRBD2
CDR3nt: TGCAGTGCAAGGACTAGCGGGATAGGAGGCACCGGGGAGCTGTTTTTT
CDR3aa: CSARTSGIGGTGELFF

abundance: .
v_gene: TRBV28
j_gene: TRBJ2-5
d_gene: TRBD2
CDR3nt: TGTGCCAGCAGGACTGGCGAACTAGCGGAAGAGACCCAGTACTTC
CDR3aa: CASRTGELAEETQYF

abundance: .
v_gene: TRBV7-2
j_gene: TRBJ2-1
d_gene: .
CDR3nt: TGTGCCAGCAGCTTAGCTTTGAGCTCCTACAATGAGCAGTTCTTC
CDR3aa: CASSLALSSYNEQFF

abundance: .
v_gene: TRBV27
j_gene: TRBJ2-3
d_gene: TRBD2
CDR3nt: TGTGCCACAACAAAGCCGGGACTAGCAGGCACAGATACGCAGTATTTT
CDR3aa: CATTKPGLAGTDTQYF

abundance: many
v_gene: TRBV6-1
j_gene: TRBJ2-7
d_gene: .
CDR3nt: TGTGCCAGCAGTCAGAGCTCCTACGAGCAGTACTTC
CDR3aa: CASSQSSYEQYF

abundance: few
v_gene: TRBV6-1
j_gene: TRBJ1-6
d_gene: .
CDR3nt: TGTGCCAGCGGACGGATTAATTCACCCCTCCACTTT
CDR3aa: CASGRINSPLHF

abundance: few
v_gene: TRBV6-1
j_gene: TRBJ2-5
d_gene: TRBD2
CDR3nt: TGTGCCAGCAATAGGGGACTAGCGGAAGAGACCCAGTACTTC
CDR3aa: CASNRGLAEETQYF

abundance: .
v_gene: TRBV7-2
j_gene: TRBJ2-7
d_gene: .
CDR3nt: TGTGCCAGCAGCTTAGGGAGAGGGACGGGCGAGCAGTACTTC
CDR3aa: CASSLGRGTGEQYF

abundance: .
v_gene: TRBV19
j_gene: TRBJ1-5
d_gene: TRBD1
CDR3nt: TGTGCCAGTAGTCTAAAAGGTCAGGGGGGTCAGCCCCAGCATTTT
CDR3aa: CASSLKGQGGQPQHF

abundance: many
v_gene: TRBV6-1
j_gene: TRBJ2-3
d_gene: TRBD1
CDR3nt: TGTGCCAGCAGCAGGGGGCCGGGAGATACGCAGTATTTT
CDR3aa: CASSRGPGDTQYF

abundance: few
v_gene: TRBV12-3/TRBV12-4
j_gene: TRBJ2-3
d_gene: .
CDR3nt: TGTGCCAGCAGTTTATCAGGGGACACAGATACGCAGTATTTT
CDR3aa: CASSLSGDTDTQYF

abundance: .
v_gene: TRBV6-1
j_gene: TRBJ1-1
d_gene: .
CDR3nt: TGTGCCAGCAAGGGCGCTTATGGGAACACTGAAGCTTTCTTT
CDR3aa: CASKGAYGNTEAFF

abundance: .
v_gene: TRBV2
j_gene: TRBJ2-7
d_gene: TRBD1
CDR3nt: TGTGCCAGCAGTCCTAACAGGGGGCGTCAATACGAGCAGTACTTC
CDR3aa: CASSPNRGRQYEQYF

abundance: .
v_gene: TRBV18
j_gene: TRBJ2-1
d_gene: .
CDR3nt: TGTGCCAGCTCACTATCCGGGCCCGAGCAGTTCTTC
CDR3aa: CASSLSGPEQFF

abundance: .
v_gene: TRBV5-1
j_gene: TRBJ1-2
d_gene: .
CDR3nt: TGCGCCAGCAGCTTGGGGAGGGCGATCTATGGCTACACCTTC
CDR3aa: CASSLGRAIYGYTF

abundance: .
v_gene: TRBV7-6
j_gene: TRBJ2-5
d_gene: .
CDR3nt: TGTGCCAGCAGCTTAGTAGGGGGAGGGGAAGAGACCCAGTACTTC
CDR3aa: CASSLVGGGEETQYF

abundance: many
v_gene: TRBV15
j_gene: TRBJ2-1
d_gene: TRBD1
CDR3nt: TGTGCCACCAGCAGAGATACGACAGGGTACAATGAGCAGTTCTTC
CDR3aa: CATSRDTTGYNEQFF

abundance: .
v_gene: TRBV4-2
j_gene: TRBJ2-3
d_gene: .
CDR3nt: TGTGCCAGCAGCCAAGATTCATACACAGATACGCAGTATTTT
CDR3aa: CASSQDSYTDTQYF